The 24 T cell receptor beta chains in this list originate from one sample, sequenced in a study of blood T cells in healthy people across ages. It was with a sample-barcoded 5' primer and a J-beta primer mix that a second PCR of about 7 to 12 cycles was run. TCRdb re-called the 5' RACE reads through MiXCR, storing one row per CDR3 protein. Of 1.5 million to 2 million distinct CDR3 sequences in the sample, just under 50% are singletons; the top ten hold less than 2.5%. The material sequenced was blood. These receptors came from a middle-aged woman in good health.

The CDR3 sequence is CASSQGLAGGTLSYEQYF. CDR3 coding DNA: TGTGCCAGCAGCCAGGGACTAGCGGGGGGGACACTATCCTACGAGCAGTACTTC. The chain carries TRBV11-2 and TRBJ2-7; 16 bases match TRBD2. V lost 5 bases and J lost 1; bases outside the gene matches: 8. This CDR3 region has 18 residues. CDR1 and CDR2 from the germline V gene are SGHAT and FQNNGV.

V usage is TRBV3-1 and J usage is TRBJ1-2; D gene uncertain. Germline lookup yields CDR1 LGHDT and CDR2 YNNKEL (reference sequence). This CDR3 is built from 15 residues. The V end lost 1 base, the J end lost 3 bases, and 12 bases lay between the germline ends. CDR3 loop: CASSQGPDGYYGYTF. In nucleotides, the CDR3 is TGTGCCAGCAGCCAAGGGCCGGACGGGTACTATGGCTACACCTTC.

The V call is TRBV4-3, the J call TRBJ2-7; D uncertain. V shed 3 bases and J shed 3 bases, with 21 bases lying between them. This CDR3 contains 17 residues. Germline V gene sequence: CDR1 LGHNA, CDR2 YSLEER. Here the CDR3 DNA reads TGCGCCAGCAGCCAGGCTGCTGAGGTAGAGGTTGGCTACGAGCAGTACTTC. It is translated as CASSQAAEVEVGYEQYF.

Concerning this clonotype: With a much larger clone just one base away, this may be a read error. The chain combines TRBV10-3 with TRBJ2-3, with D perhaps TRBD2 (7 bases). The germline V gene encodes CDR1 ENHRY and CDR2 SYGVKD. V lost 6 bases, J lost 6 bases, and 10 bases lay in between. This CDR3 spans 12 amino acids. As DNA, the CDR3 is TGTGCCATCAGGGAGGGGGGGGATACGCAGTATTTT. It specifies CAIREGGDTQYF.

The V gene is TRBV11-1, the J gene TRBJ1-2, with D unresolved. The germline CDR1 and CDR2 sequences are SGHAT and FQDESV (reference sequence). Trimming removed 5 bases at V and 0 bases at J, with 13 bases between. CDR3 length: 15 residues. The CDR3 bases are TGTGCCAGCAGCCAACCCGGTGCAGCTAACTATGGCTACACCTTC. It is translated as CASSQPGAANYGYTF.

The rearrangement links TRBV20-1 to TRBJ2-3, with 12 nucleotides matching TRBD2. The length of the CDR3 is 16 residues. V was clipped by 1 base and J by 6 bases; unmatched bases: 8. The V gene's germline CDR1 is DFQATT and CDR2 SNEGSKA (reference sequence). The CDR3 nucleotides read TGCAGTGCTAGAGGTGGTATGCTAGCGGGGGGGGATACGCAGTATTTT. As protein: CSARGGMLAGGDTQYF.

This clonotype was observed a handful of times. The chain uses TRBV27 and TRBJ2-7; D possibly corresponds to TRBD1 (5 bases). Germline V CDR1 and CDR2: MNHEY, SMNVEV (reference sequence). Deletions cut 8 bases from V and 6 bases from J, with 11 bases between. The CDR3 loop spans 11 amino acids. CDR3 sequence reads: CASRTGSEQYF. CDR3 DNA sequence: TGTGCCAGCCGTACAGGTTCCGAGCAGTACTTC.

This clonotype was found a few times. The chain employs TRBV14 and TRBJ1-4; D gene uncertain. The CDR3 contains 15 residues. V gave up 0 bases and J gave up 7 bases, with 12 bases separating them. Looked up from germline, CDR1 is SGHDN and CDR2 is FVKESK. Here the CDR3 DNA reads TGTGCCAGCAGCCAAGAGGGATCAACGAGTGAAAAACTGTTTTTT. It translates to CASSQEGSTSEKLFF.

This chain's CDR3 is CSASFPWTDLAQETQYF. CDR3 DNA sequence: TGCAGTGCTAGCTTCCCCTGGACAGACCTAGCCCAAGAGACCCAGTACTTC. The chain has TRBV20-1 and TRBJ2-4; the D gene is possibly TRBD1 (6 bases). The last part of the DNA fits TRBJ2-5 better; the J call may be wrong. CDR3 length: 17 residues. The germline V gene encodes CDR1 DFQATT and CDR2 SNEGSKA (reference sequence).

As DNA, the CDR3 is TGTGCCACCAGTGATCCGGACAGCTCCTACAATGAGCAGTTCTTC. Residues: CATSDPDSSYNEQFF. V gene TRBV24-1 combines with J gene TRBJ2-1, with D perhaps TRBD1 (6 bases). CDR1 is KGHDR, CDR2 SFDVKD, per germline. Trimming took 3 bases from V and 0 from J, leaving 8 bases between them. The CDR3 extends over 15 amino acids.

The V call is TRBV7-9, the J call TRBJ2-4; the match to TRBD2 covers 9 bases. The DNA end is more similar to TRBJ2-7, so the J call may be wrong. The CDR3 loop spans 12 amino acids. Germline CDR1 is SEHNR and CDR2 is FQNEAQ (reference sequence). In nucleotides, the CDR3 is TGTGCCAGCTGCGGGGGGGTGTGCGAGCAGTACTTC. Translation gives CASCGGVCEQYF.

This clonotype has more than one count but fewer than ten. This chain uses TRBV7-8 with TRBJ2-1; TRBD1 aligns across 8 bases. CDR3 length: 13 amino acids. Germline V gene lookup returns CDR1 SGHVS and CDR2 FQNEAQ. V was clipped by 5 bases and J by 7 bases; unmatched bases: 4. Here the CDR3 reads CASSGQGANEQFF. CDR3 nucleotides: TGTGCCAGCAGCGGTCAGGGGGCAAATGAGCAGTTCTTC.

The chain joins TRBV3-1 to TRBJ2-5, with D maybe TRBD1 (5 bases). CDR3 size: 15 residues. Deletions cut 7 bases from V and 4 bases from J, with 19 bases between. Germline V gene data show CDR1 as LGHDT and CDR2 as YNNKEL (reference sequence). The CDR3 sequence: CASTYSVPQGETQYF. Here the CDR3 DNA reads TGTGCCAGCACGTATTCGGTACCCCAGGGAGAGACCCAGTACTTC.

The V call is TRBV5-6, the J call TRBJ1-2; a possible D gene is TRBD1 (6 bases). This CDR3 region has 13 residues. Germline V gives CDR1 SGHDT, CDR2 YYEEEE. Trimming removed 7 bases from V and 8 bases from J, with 18 bases in between. CDR3 sequence reads: CASLPGAAGGYTF. The CDR3 DNA reads as TGTGCCAGCTTACCGGGGGCCGCCGGGGGCTACACCTTC. Full variable domain (outside the CDR3, taken from reference TRBV5-6 and TRBJ1-2): DAGVTQSPTHLIKTRGQQVTLRCSPKSGHDTVSWYQQALGQGPQFIFQYYEEEERQRGNFPDRFSGHQFPNYSSELNVNALLLGDSALYLCASLPGAAGGYTFGSGTRLTVV.

The chain joins TRBV11-2 to TRBJ2-7; TRBD2 aligns across 8 bases. The J call may be mistaken, given a closer DNA end match to TRBJ2-5. CDR1 SGHAT and CDR2 FQNNGV come from the germline V gene. The CDR3 consists of 17 residues. CDR3 coding DNA: TGTGCCAGCAGCACTAGACGGATAGCGGGGCCCCAGGAGACCCAGTACTTC. Protein product: CASSTRRIAGPQETQYF.

This clonotype was detected a few times. The V call is TRBV5-1, the J call TRBJ2-1; 9 positions agree with TRBD1. The germline gives CDR1 SGHRS, CDR2 YFSETQ. The CDR3 contains 15 residues. The ends lost 5 bases at V and 0 bases at J; junction bases unmatched: 3. The chain's CDR3 is CASRGTGPSYNEQFF. CDR3 nucleotide sequence: TGCGCCAGCAGGGGGACAGGGCCCTCCTACAATGAGCAGTTCTTC.

The DNA for the CDR3 is TGCAGTATACAGGGGCCGGATAGCTATGGCTACACCTTC. Translating gives CSIQGPDSYGYTF. The chain links TRBV29-1 to TRBJ1-2; 7 bases align to TRBD1. CDR1 and CDR2 (germline): SQVTM, ANQGSEA. The CDR3 extends over 13 amino acids.

The chain carries TRBV7-2 and TRBJ2-1; TRBD2 matches 13 bases. Looked up from germline, CDR1 is SGHTA and CDR2 is FQGNSA. V lost 5 bases, J lost 6 bases, and 4 bases stayed unmatched. This CDR3 spans 15 amino acids. The CDR3 is CASSKLAGGPNEQFF. The DNA of the CDR3 is TGTGCCAGCAGCAAACTAGCGGGGGGGCCCAATGAGCAGTTCTTC.

The CDR3 bases are TGTGCCAGCAGCCTCAAATCGGCAGACACAGATACGCAGTATTTT. It translates to CASSLKSADTDTQYF. The V gene is TRBV4-2, the J gene TRBJ2-3; D ambiguous. The V and J ends lost 4 bases and 2 bases respectively, with 13 bases between them. Germline-derived CDR1 and CDR2 are LGHNA and YNFKEQ. The CDR3 consists of 15 residues.

The J gene is TRBJ2-1, the V gene TRBV6-6; TRBD1 might be the D (5 bases). Germline CDR1 MNHNY, CDR2 SVGAGI (reference sequence). Trimming pared 2 bases from V and 1 base from J, leaving 12 bases between. This CDR3 comprises 16 residues. The CDR3 loop reads CASSYSRVFSYNEQFF. DNA for the CDR3: TGTGCCAGCAGTTACAGCAGGGTCTTTTCCTACAATGAGCAGTTCTTC.

The chain links TRBV20-1 to TRBJ2-1; D call uncertain. This CDR3 comprises 12 residues. Germline assignment: CDR1 DFQATT and CDR2 SNEGSKA (reference sequence). V lost 1 base, J lost 8 bases, and 9 bases lay in between. The CDR3 protein is CSARGAGDEQFF. In DNA form, the CDR3 reads TGCAGTGCTAGAGGAGCAGGCGATGAGCAGTTCTTC.

This chain uses TRBV12-3 or TRBV12-4 with TRBJ2-1; 12 bases are a match to TRBD2. The J segment lost 9 bases and the V segment lost 3 bases, leaving 9 bases of the junction unmatched. The CDR3 has 16 residues. CDR3 coding DNA: TGTGCCAGCAGTTTGGTCGCTAGCGGGGGGGAGGGTGAGCAGTTCTTC. It is translated as CASSLVASGGEGEQFF.

The gene calls are TRBV2 and TRBJ2-3; 11 positions match TRBD2. Germline lookup yields CDR1 SNHLY and CDR2 FYNNEI. J was trimmed by 0 bases and V by 6 bases; bases with no gene match: 5. The CDR3 totals 16 residues. Here the CDR3 reads CASRGGTSGSTDTQYF. The CDR3 nucleotides read TGTGCCAGCAGGGGCGGGACTAGCGGTAGCACAGATACGCAGTATTTT.

This clonotype was counted a few times. V and J are TRBV4-2 and TRBJ2-7, with 8 bases lining up with TRBD2. This CDR3 is 18 amino acids long. With V trimmed by 0 bases and J by 7 bases, 17 bases remained unmatched. Germline lookup yields CDR1 LGHNA and CDR2 YNFKEQ. CDR3 sequence (DNA): TGTGCCAGCAGCCAAGATTCGGTTGTGGGCGGGGGGCGTTGGGAGCAGTACTTC. Encoded protein: CASSQDSVVGGGRWEQYF.